The clone carrying this T cell receptor (beta chain) has a count of ten or more. What it binds is not known. The length of the CDR3 is 16 residues. CDR1 and CDR2 (germline): SGHTA, FQGNSA. V lost 5 bases and J lost 3; bases outside the gene matches: 8. Source material for PBMCs was less than 12 ml fresh peripheral blood. These data are taken from a study of T cells in Graves' hyperthyroidism and ophthalmopathy. Amplified TCR beta CDR3 regions came from RNA transcripts. First-round RT-PCR with HTBI primers amplified the TCR CDR3 region. One entry per CDR3 protein results from TCRdb running MiXCR on the multiplex PCR reads. The sample lists 400,000 or so distinct CDR3 sequences, around 15% occurring once. Overall study results and limits: Stable hyperthyroidism was told apart from ophthalmopathy by a model built on 13 V-J features. Before onset, by a median of approximately 6.8 months, the model predicted ophthalmopathy. Blood held most thyroid clonotypes expanded above 0.001 frequency.

Material: blood. The chain carries TRBV7-2 and TRBJ2-7; 12 positions agree with TRBD2. This TCR derives from a man in his fifties or sixties with Graves' ophthalmopathy. DNA for the CDR3: TGTGCCAGCAGCCCGAGACTAGCGGGAGTAGACTACGAGCAGTACTTC. It encodes CASSPRLAGVDYEQYF. Full variable domain (remainder filled in from reference TRBV7-2 and TRBJ2-7): GAGVSQSPSNKVTEKGKDVELRCDPISGHTALYWYRQSLGQGLEFLIYFQGNSAPDKSGLPSDRFSAERTGGSVSTLTIQRTQQEDSAVYLCASSPRLAGVDYEQYFGPGTRLTVT.